This T cell receptor beta chain originates from a study of cytomegalovirus exposure and HLA in healthy donors. In germline, CDR1 is SGHAT, CDR2 FQNNGV. J gave up 0 bases and V 5 bases, and 2 bases lay outside the gene matches. The CDR3 is made up of 14 amino acids. Use of 60 Vbeta and 13 Jbeta primers characterized the PCR. The assay was immunoSEQ multiplex PCR, and TCRdb's table has in-frame clones only and misses some. The sample's table shows some 130,000 clones. As to this clone: Antigen: not known.

Study observations and caveats: HLA allele associations emerged for around 15,000 TCR beta sequences in a later analysis, at 0.05 false discovery rate. A later analysis found most CMV-associated TCR beta chains apparently HLA-restricted. In a later analysis, a missense DCLRE1C variant was linked to TCR beta V- and J-gene trimming.

The clonotype comes from a man between 18 and 29 years old in good health and CMV-seronegative. The genes are TRBV11-2 and TRBJ2-7, with 9 bases lining up with TRBD1. The specimen was PBMCs. The CDR3 is CASSGTGISYEQYF. The CDR3 DNA reads TGTGCCAGCAGCGGGACAGGGATCTCCTACGAGCAGTACTTC.